Included here is one TCR beta chain sequence, with context. Its ends do not fully match the called genes, so a read error is possible. TCRdb keeps only in-frame clones here, not all; method: immunoSEQ multiplex PCR. The sample shows tens of thousands of clones, around 84% of them seen only once. This record belongs to a study of OX40 agonist ivuxolimab in advanced cancers. The CDR3 contains 13 residues. CDR1 and CDR2 (germline): SEHNR, FQNEAQ (reference sequence). The origin of this receptor is an adult with an advanced solid tumor such as melanoma, head and neck, liver or kidney cancer. The V gene is TRBV7-9, the J gene TRBJ2-4, with D possibly TRBD1 on 5 matching bases. Sequences were derived from CD4+ or CD8+ T cells sorted from blood, sampled in a trial of the OX40 agonist ivuxolimab. For the CDR3, the DNA is TGTGCCAGCAGCTTTACGTCTCCAGGGCTGACGGACTTC. Its translation: CASSFTSPGLTDF.